The clone carrying this T cell receptor (beta chain) was recorded only once. Its antigen remains unknown. This record comes from a study of lymphopenia after photon versus proton radiotherapy. Using immunoSEQ multiplex PCR, the repertoire was profiled, and TCRdb retains in-frame clones only, with some absent. There are roughly 17,000 clones in the sample; more than 65% occur only once, and 20% to 25% lies in the top ten. Study-wide results and limits: Relative stability marked proton patients; photon patients lost diversity and naive cells. A bigger post-nadir fall in TCR diversity correlated inversely with survival time in deceased patients. After lymphocyte nadir, photon-treated repertoires showed oligoclonal expansion, especially CD8+ Temra. Authors raise, but do not show, better survival with proton therapy.

In germline, CDR1 is LNHNV, CDR2 YYDKDF (reference sequence). With 0 bases removed from V and 0 bases from J, the gap between germline ends came to 17 bases. This CDR3 has 18 residues. The rearrangement joins TRBV15 to TRBJ1-1, with D maybe TRBD1 (5 bases). The sequence was obtained from a man in his 70s with pancreatic cancer. The starting material was peripheral blood, obtained from a patient treated with proton-based radiotherapy. The CDR3 DNA sequence: TGTGCCACCAGCAGAGACTCTGCAGGGTTTCGGATGAACACTGAAGCTTTCTTT. Encoded protein: CATSRDSAGFRMNTEAFF.